A single sample gave rise to the 32 T cell receptor beta chains below, sequenced in a study of blood T cells in healthy people across ages. With a J-beta primer mix and a sample-barcoded 5' primer, a second PCR ran about 7 to 11 cycles. One entry per CDR3 protein results from TCRdb running MiXCR on the 5' RACE reads. The profile shows about 780,000 distinct CDR3 sequences, about half of them singletons. The sample taken for sequencing was blood. Source of these receptors: a man aged 80 or over in good health.

The chain joins TRBV7-3 to TRBJ2-1, with D maybe TRBD2 (6 bases). V lost 6 bases and J 6 bases, leaving 15 bases between the germline ends. Germline CDR1 SGHTA, CDR2 FQGTGA. The CDR3 has 14 amino acids. CDR3 sequence reads: CASSPGLTVNEQFF. CDR3 nucleotide sequence: TGTGCCAGCAGTCCGGGACTTACCGTCAATGAGCAGTTCTTC.

This clonotype was picked up many times. V is TRBV11-2 and J is TRBJ1-1, with 7 bases matching TRBD1. The germline gives CDR1 SGHAT, CDR2 FQNNGV. The CDR3 is made up of 14 amino acids. J gave up 1 base and V 5 bases, and 4 bases lay outside the gene matches. This chain's CDR3 is CASSMTGPNTEAFF. CDR3 sequence (DNA): TGTGCCAGCAGCATGACAGGGCCGAACACTGAAGCTTTCTTT.

Written as DNA, the CDR3 is TGCGCCAGCAGACCAGGTCTTGAGGAGCAGTACTTC. It is translated as CASRPGLEEQYF. The J gene is TRBJ2-4, the V gene TRBV5-1; D remains ambiguous. V dropped 5 bases and J dropped 13 bases, with 16 bases sitting between them. The germline V gene has CDR1 SGHRS and CDR2 YFSETQ. The CDR3 is 12 residues long.

This clonotype was recorded many times. The V call is TRBV4-3, the J call TRBJ2-4, with D perhaps being TRBD1 or TRBD2 (5 bases each). This CDR3 has 18 residues. Germline V gene sequence: CDR1 LGHNA, CDR2 YSLEER. V was trimmed by 2 bases and J by 0 bases, leaving 17 bases between them. CDR3 amino acids: CASSQYAGTYEAKNIQYF. Written as DNA, the CDR3 is TGCGCCAGCAGCCAATACGCAGGGACCTATGAAGCCAAAAACATTCAGTACTTC.

This clonotype appeared many times. The V gene is TRBV28, the J gene TRBJ1-1; D is perhaps TRBD1 (5 bases). The CDR3 totals 13 residues. Germline CDR1 reads MDHEN; CDR2 reads SYDVKM. V was cut by 6 bases and J by 4 bases, with 12 bases left in between. CDR3 coding DNA: TGTGCCAGCAGGCAGGGAGGCCTCACTGAAGCTTTCTTT. Its translation is CASRQGGLTEAFF.

This clonotype was counted a few times. The V gene is TRBV29-1, the J gene TRBJ2-5; 10 bases are shared with TRBD2. The J call could be wrong; TRBJ2-7 is a better fit for the DNA end. CDR3 length: 13 residues. From germline, CDR1 is SQVTM and CDR2 ANQGSEA. CDR3: CSASLAGRGEQYF. The CDR3 region has the DNA TGCAGCGCCTCACTAGCGGGAAGGGGCGAGCAGTACTTC.

The chain employs TRBV4-2 and TRBJ2-1; D might be TRBD1 (5 bases). V gave up 0 bases and J gave up 5 bases, with 11 bases separating them. Germline V lookup: CDR1 LGHNA, CDR2 YNFKEQ. The length of the CDR3 is 15 residues. DNA for the CDR3: TGTGCCAGCAGCCAAGATTTCTGGGGCCACAATGAGCAGTTCTTC. Its translation is CASSQDFWGHNEQFF.

The CDR3 nucleotides are TGCGCCAGCAGCCAGGATGGACATACCAATCAGCCCCAGCATTTT. It specifies CASSQDGHTNQPQHF. The chain is built from TRBV4-1 and TRBJ1-5, with D possibly TRBD1 on 5 matching bases. V was trimmed by 3 bases and J by 3 bases, leaving 12 bases between them. Germline CDR1 is MGHRA and CDR2 is YSYEKL. The CDR3 totals 15 residues.

This clonotype was seen only a few times. This chain links TRBV29-1 with TRBJ2-7, with TRBD2 identical over 10 bases. Germline CDR1 and CDR2: SQVTM and ANQGSEA. V was pared by 7 bases and J by 2 bases, with 8 bases of the junction left unmatched. This CDR3 is built from 14 residues. The CDR3 sequence: CSGSGAGGPYEQYF. In DNA, the CDR3 is TGCAGCGGTAGTGGAGCGGGAGGGCCCTACGAGCAGTACTTC.

This clonotype was seen a handful of times. This chain joins TRBV5-1 and TRBJ2-4; D is possibly TRBD1 (6 bases). Trimming left V 0 bases short and J 8 bases short, with 21 bases between. The CDR3 runs to 17 residues. Germline V gene sequence: CDR1 SGHRS, CDR2 YFSETQ. DNA for the CDR3: TGCGCCAGCAGCTTGGCCAGGGGATCTTCGCTTGCGGACATTCAGTACTTC. This gives the protein CASSLARGSSLADIQYF.

The chain recombines TRBV4-2 with TRBJ1-5; D might be TRBD1 (5 bases). Per the germline V gene, CDR1 is LGHNA and CDR2 is YNFKEQ. The V gene lost 2 bases and the J gene lost 4 bases, with 12 bases spanning the gap. CDR3 length equals 15 residues. DNA for the CDR3: TGTGCCAGCAGCCAACAGGGAGGGATGAATCAGCCCCAGCATTTT. Protein sequence: CASSQQGGMNQPQHF.

In its sample, this clonotype was seen a few times. This sequence joins TRBV20-1 and TRBJ2-1, with D possibly called TRBD1 or TRBD2 (5 bases each). V lost 6 bases to trimming and J lost 3 bases, with 18 bases between them. CDR1 and CDR2 from the germline V gene are DFQATT and SNEGSKA (reference sequence). The CDR3 totals 15 residues. CDR3 in DNA: TGCAGTGCCCTTAGTGGCAGGGACCGCTACAATGAGCAGTTCTTC. Translating gives CSALSGRDRYNEQFF.

The V and J genes are TRBV5-1 and TRBJ2-3; TRBD2 matches 11 bases. Losses at the gene ends were 6 bases for V and 3 bases for J; bases not matched to a gene: 6. The CDR3 totals 15 residues. Germline V gives CDR1 SGHRS, CDR2 YFSETQ. CDR3 coding DNA: TGCGCCAGCACTAGCGGGAGGCCTCAAACAGATACGCAGTATTTT. This translates into CASTSGRPQTDTQYF.

In this sample, this clonotype turned up a few times. The J gene is TRBJ2-7, the V gene TRBV24-1, with 7 bases that match TRBD1. Germline CDR1 reads KGHDR; CDR2 reads SFDVKD. There are 13 residues in the CDR3. Trimming at V came to 4 bases and at J to 7 bases, leaving 6 bases not matched to a gene. The CDR3 DNA reads TGTGCCACCAGTGAGCGACAGGGATGGGAGCAGTACTTC. Residues: CATSERQGWEQYF.

This clonotype occurred once. The chain is built from TRBV9 and TRBJ1-1; 8 bases agree with TRBD1. This CDR3 is built from 14 residues. Germline V gene data show CDR1 as SGDLS and CDR2 as YYNGEE. The trim removed 3 bases at V and 6 bases at J, leaving 7 bases unmatched. The CDR3 region is CASSAWTGTPEAFF. The CDR3, as DNA: TGTGCCAGCAGCGCATGGACAGGGACACCTGAAGCTTTCTTT.

This clonotype turned up a few times. V gene TRBV29-1 combines with J gene TRBJ2-3; D could derive from TRBD1 or TRBD2 (5 bases each). Germline V gene sequence: CDR1 SQVTM, CDR2 ANQGSEA. The CDR3 extends over 14 amino acids. V was trimmed by 4 bases and J by 2 bases, leaving 13 bases between them. CDR3 sequence: CSVVRGRITDTQYF. Here the CDR3 DNA reads TGCAGCGTTGTTCGGGGCCGAATCACAGATACGCAGTATTTT.

The gene calls are TRBV6-2 or TRBV6-3 and TRBJ1-1, with no clear D. Germline assignment: CDR1 MNHEY and CDR2 SVGEGT. Trimming removed 2 bases at V and 1 base at J, with 5 bases between. The CDR3 has 13 residues. The CDR3 bases are TGTGCCAGCAGTTACGCGTGGAACACTGAAGCTTTCTTT. Protein product: CASSYAWNTEAFF.

The chain carries TRBV12-3 or TRBV12-4 and TRBJ1-1; no clear D. Trimming removed 1 base from V and 3 bases from J, with 9 bases in between. The CDR3 sequence is 14 residues long. The CDR3, as DNA: TGTGCCAGCAGTTTAGTTGGAATTTACACTGAAGCTTTCTTT. This encodes CASSLVGIYTEAFF.

The rearrangement uses TRBV15 and TRBJ2-1, with D possibly being TRBD1 or TRBD2 (5 bases each). The CDR3 consists of 16 residues. Trimming pared 1 base from V and 4 bases from J, leaving 14 bases between. The germline V gene has CDR1 LNHNV and CDR2 YYDKDF (reference sequence). In DNA form, the CDR3 reads TGTGCCACCAGCAGAGCTGGGGACCCCCTATACAATGAGCAGTTCTTC. Amino acids: CATSRAGDPLYNEQFF.

The chain combines TRBV29-1 with TRBJ2-4; 7 positions agree with TRBD2. The closer fit of TRBJ2-7 to the DNA end suggests the J call may be wrong. Germline V CDR1 and CDR2: SQVTM, ANQGSEA. The CDR3 is 14 amino acids. The CDR3 nucleotides read TGCAGCGTTGTTTCGGTGGGGGGGTGGGGCGAGCAGTACTTC. This sequence encodes CSVVSVGGWGEQYF.

This clonotype occurred a few times. The chain employs TRBV15 and TRBJ2-7, with D tentatively TRBD1 or TRBD2 (5 bases each). The V gene lost 0 bases and the J gene lost 2 bases, with 17 bases spanning the gap. Per the germline V gene, CDR1 is LNHNV and CDR2 is YYDKDF (reference sequence). The CDR3 runs 17 residues. The CDR3, as DNA: TGTGCCACCAGCAGAGATATGGGACCTAAGAAAGCCTACGAGCAGTACTTC. Translating it yields CATSRDMGPKKAYEQYF. Variable domain in full (rest from reference TRBV15 and TRBJ2-7): DAMVIQNPRYQVTQFGKPVTLSCSQTLNHNVMYWYQQKSSQAPKLLFHYYDKDFNNEADTPDNFQSRRPNTSFCFLDIRSPGLGDTAMYLCATSRDMGPKKAYEQYFGPGTRLTVT.

This clonotype was seen ten or more times. This chain links TRBV20-1 with TRBJ2-7; D uncertain. V lost 3 bases and J lost 0, with 12 bases in between. The CDR3 is 14 amino acids. Germline-derived CDR1 and CDR2 are DFQATT and SNEGSKA (reference sequence). The CDR3 coding sequence is TGCAGTGCTAGGAACCTGGATTTCTCCTACGAGCAGTACTTC. This gives the protein CSARNLDFSYEQYF.

The chain couples TRBV12-3 or TRBV12-4 to TRBJ2-7; tentative D call: TRBD2 (6 bases). Trimming pared 6 bases from V and 0 bases from J, leaving 9 bases between. The CDR3 has 13 residues. The CDR3 loop is CASRDGSSYEQYF. The CDR3 bases are TGTGCCAGCAGGGACGGGAGCTCCTACGAGCAGTACTTC.

A note on this clonotype: Given a much more abundant clone one base away, this may be a read error. The chain is built from TRBV7-8 and TRBJ2-7; 11 nucleotides agree with TRBD2. The CDR3 contains 17 residues. From germline, CDR1 is SGHVS and CDR2 FQNEAQ. The CDR3 loop reads CANSLSLGTSGNNEQYF. CDR3 DNA sequence: TGTGCCAACAGCTTAAGTCTAGGGACTAGCGGTAACAATGAGCAGTACTTC.

The V gene is TRBV2, the J gene TRBJ2-2, with D hard to call. V lost 3 bases to trimming and J lost 4 bases, with 12 bases between them. In germline, CDR1 is SNHLY, CDR2 FYNNEI. The CDR3 consists of 15 residues. The CDR3 nucleotides are TGTGCCAGCAGTGATCCTCCCACGATCACCGGGGAGCTGTTTTTT. This encodes CASSDPPTITGELFF.

This clonotype was detected a few times. J is TRBJ2-7 and V is TRBV27; possible D gene TRBD1, 5 bases. Trimming cost V 3 bases and J 3 bases, with 9 bases left between them. The germline V gene encodes CDR1 MNHEY and CDR2 SMNVEV (reference sequence). CDR3 length: 13 residues. The CDR3 bases are TGTGCCAGCAGTTTTACAGGAAACTACGAGCAGTACTTC. This gives the protein CASSFTGNYEQYF.

The rearrangement links TRBV5-1 to TRBJ2-3, with no clear D. With 0 bases removed from V and 0 bases from J, the gap between germline ends came to 11 bases. From germline, CDR1 is SGHRS and CDR2 YFSETQ. The length of the CDR3 is 16 residues. For the CDR3, the DNA is TGCGCCAGCAGCTTGGGTATGGCACGGAGCACAGATACGCAGTATTTT. Its translation: CASSLGMARSTDTQYF. The full variable domain, completed using reference TRBV5-1 and TRBJ2-3, is KAGVTQTPRYLIKTRGQQVTLSCSPISGHRSVSWYQQTPGQGLQFLFEYFSETQRNKGNFPGRFSGRQFSNSRSEMNVSTLELGDSALYLCASSLGMARSTDTQYFGPGTRLTVL.

The V gene is TRBV5-1, the J gene TRBJ2-3; D is undetermined. Germline assignment: CDR1 SGHRS and CDR2 YFSETQ. The V and J ends lost 1 base and 4 bases respectively, with 10 bases between them. This CDR3 is built from 14 residues. The CDR3 is CASSLNTASDTQYF. CDR3 bases: TGCGCCAGCAGCTTGAACACAGCCTCAGATACGCAGTATTTT.

The CDR3 DNA follows: TGTGCCAGCAGCACAAGCAAGGAAACAGGGGAGCAGCCCCAGCATTTT. This gives the protein CASSTSKETGEQPQHF. The V gene is TRBV21-1, the J gene TRBJ1-5; the table's D gene call, TRBD1, was not cross checked with the DNA. TRBV21-1 represents a pseudogene. The CDR3 loop spans 16 amino acids.

In its sample, this clonotype was seen many times. The rearrangement links TRBV18 to TRBJ2-4; D gene ambiguous. V lost 0 bases to trimming and J lost 8 bases, with 11 bases between them. Germline V gene lookup returns CDR1 KGHSH and CDR2 LQKENI. This CDR3 is 14 amino acids long. The CDR3 nucleotides read TGTGCCAGCTCACCACCAACAGCTTCCGACATTCAGTACTTC. Protein sequence: CASSPPTASDIQYF.

This chain links TRBV20-1 with TRBJ2-1; 12 nucleotides align to TRBD2. J was trimmed by 8 bases and V by 6 bases; bases with no gene match: 14. CDR3 length: 16 residues. Germline CDR1 and CDR2: DFQATT and SNEGSKA (reference sequence). The CDR3 region is CSAKRPTSGSRDEQFF. The CDR3 DNA reads TGCAGTGCCAAGAGACCGACTAGCGGGAGTCGGGATGAGCAGTTCTTC.

The chain is built from TRBV7-2 and TRBJ2-2; D not resolved. The CDR3 loop spans 15 amino acids. Germline V gene sequence: CDR1 SGHTA, CDR2 FQGNSA. V was trimmed by 6 bases and J by 1 base, leaving 12 bases between them. CDR3 amino acids: CASSWTSRNTGELFF. CDR3 sequence (DNA): TGTGCCAGCAGTTGGACCTCAAGGAACACCGGGGAGCTGTTTTTT.